The T cell receptor beta chain described here comes from a study of OX40 agonist ivuxolimab in advanced cancers. Whole-study context: Participants, around 80% male, averaged roughly 59 years of age, ranging from roughly 23 to 90. Findings and limits, study-wide: Among the nonresponders, some also had low normalized T-cell clonal expansion.

Sampling of blood occurred at baseline, cycle 4 day 1, and cycle 7 day 1. With regard to this clone: The antigen remains undetermined.

Germline lookup yields CDR1 SGHTS and CDR2 YDEGEE. V gave up 3 bases and J gave up 4 bases; unmatched junction bases: 10. The length of the CDR3 is 16 residues. Libraries were prepared by immunoSEQ multiplex PCR; TCRdb keeps only in-frame clonotypes and omits some of them. The sample has 100,000 or so clones, about 91% seen once. This sequence originates from an adult with an advanced solid tumor such as melanoma, head and neck, liver or kidney cancer. The starting material was CD4+ or CD8+ T cells sorted from blood, obtained in a trial of the OX40 agonist ivuxolimab. The chain is built from TRBV5-8 and TRBJ1-5; 7 positions match TRBD1. The chain's CDR3 is CASSYLPGQRNQPQHF. In DNA form, the CDR3 reads TGTGCCAGCAGCTATCTACCGGGACAGCGAAATCAGCCCCAGCATTTT.